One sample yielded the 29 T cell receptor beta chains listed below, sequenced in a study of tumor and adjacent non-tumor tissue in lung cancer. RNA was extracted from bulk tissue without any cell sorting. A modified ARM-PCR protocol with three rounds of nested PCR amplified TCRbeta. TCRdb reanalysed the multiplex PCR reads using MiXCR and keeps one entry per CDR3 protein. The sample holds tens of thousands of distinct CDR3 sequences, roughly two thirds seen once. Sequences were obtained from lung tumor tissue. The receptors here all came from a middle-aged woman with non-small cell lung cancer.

The CDR3 DNA reads TGTGCCAGCAGTTTACCCCGACAGGACGACTACGAGCAGTACTTC. This translates into CASSLPRQDDYEQYF. The V and J genes are TRBV28 and TRBJ2-7, with D perhaps TRBD1 (6 bases). V lost 2 bases and J 3 bases, leaving 14 bases between the germline ends. The germline V gene encodes CDR1 MDHEN and CDR2 SYDVKM. This CDR3 spans 15 amino acids.

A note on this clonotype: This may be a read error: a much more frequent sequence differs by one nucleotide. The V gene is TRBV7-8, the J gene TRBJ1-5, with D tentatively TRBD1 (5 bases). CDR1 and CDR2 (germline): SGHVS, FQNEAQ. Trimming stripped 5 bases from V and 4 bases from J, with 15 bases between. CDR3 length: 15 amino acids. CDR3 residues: CASSIEATVNQPQHF. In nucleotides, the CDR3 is TGTGCCAGCAGCATAGAGGCGACAGTAAATCAGCCCCAGCATTTT.

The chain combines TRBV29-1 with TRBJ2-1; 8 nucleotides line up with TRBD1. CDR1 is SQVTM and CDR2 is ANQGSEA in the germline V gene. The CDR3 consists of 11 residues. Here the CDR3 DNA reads TGCAACGCTACCACACAGGGGGAGAAGTTCTTC. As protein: CNATTQGEKFF.

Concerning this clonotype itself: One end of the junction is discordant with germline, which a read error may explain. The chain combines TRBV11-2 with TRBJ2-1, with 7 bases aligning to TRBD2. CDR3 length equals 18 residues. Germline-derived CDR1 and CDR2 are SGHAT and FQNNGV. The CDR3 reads CASILGRRGYFSYNEQLF. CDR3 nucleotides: TGTGCCAGCATCTTAGGGAGGCGGGGGTATTTCTCCTACAATGAGCAGTTATTC.

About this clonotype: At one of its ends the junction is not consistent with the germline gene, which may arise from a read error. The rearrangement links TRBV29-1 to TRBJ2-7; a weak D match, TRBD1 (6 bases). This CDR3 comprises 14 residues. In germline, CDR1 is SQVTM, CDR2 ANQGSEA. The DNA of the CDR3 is TGCAGCGTCGCCTTACAGGGTAGGGAAAACGAGCACTATTTC. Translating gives CSVALQGRENEHYF.

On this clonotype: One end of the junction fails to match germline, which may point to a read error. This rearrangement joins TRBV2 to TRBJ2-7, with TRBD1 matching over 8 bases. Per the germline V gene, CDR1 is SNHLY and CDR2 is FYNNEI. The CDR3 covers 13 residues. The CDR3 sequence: CASNRDRSYEQHF. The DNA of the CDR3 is TGTGCCAGCAACCGGGACAGGTCCTACGAGCAGCACTTC.

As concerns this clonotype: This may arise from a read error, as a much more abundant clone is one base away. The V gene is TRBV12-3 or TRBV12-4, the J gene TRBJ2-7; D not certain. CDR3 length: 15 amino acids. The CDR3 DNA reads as TGTGCCGGCAGTTTAAAAGGGAACATGAACTACGAGCAGTACTTC. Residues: CAGSLKGNMNYEQYF.

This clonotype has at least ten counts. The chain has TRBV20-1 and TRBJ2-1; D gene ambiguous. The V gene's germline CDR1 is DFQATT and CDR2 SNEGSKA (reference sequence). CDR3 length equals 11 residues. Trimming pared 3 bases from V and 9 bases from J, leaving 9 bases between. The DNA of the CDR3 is TGCAGTGCTAGCCGGCTGATTGAGCAGTTCTTC. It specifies CSASRLIEQFF.

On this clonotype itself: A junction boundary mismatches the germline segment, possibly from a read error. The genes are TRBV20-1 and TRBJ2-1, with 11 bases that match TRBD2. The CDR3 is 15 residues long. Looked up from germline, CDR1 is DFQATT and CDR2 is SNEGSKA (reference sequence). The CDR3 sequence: CNAQGLADLRDEQFF. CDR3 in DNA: TGCAATGCTCAGGGACTAGCGGACCTCAGGGATGAGCAGTTCTTC.

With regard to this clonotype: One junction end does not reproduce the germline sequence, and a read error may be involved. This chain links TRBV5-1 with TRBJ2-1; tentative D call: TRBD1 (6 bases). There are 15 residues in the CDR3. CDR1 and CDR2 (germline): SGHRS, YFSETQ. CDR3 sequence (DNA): TGCGCCAGCATGTCCGGGACAAGGACGGCTAATGAGCAATTCTTC. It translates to CASMSGTRTANEQFF.

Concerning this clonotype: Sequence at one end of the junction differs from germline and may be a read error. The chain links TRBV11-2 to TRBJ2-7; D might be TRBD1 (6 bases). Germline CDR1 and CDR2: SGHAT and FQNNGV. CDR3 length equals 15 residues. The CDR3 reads CATSLRRDNQLEEYF. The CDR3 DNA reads TGTGCCACCAGCTTACGTCGGGACAATCAGCTCGAGGAGTACTTC.

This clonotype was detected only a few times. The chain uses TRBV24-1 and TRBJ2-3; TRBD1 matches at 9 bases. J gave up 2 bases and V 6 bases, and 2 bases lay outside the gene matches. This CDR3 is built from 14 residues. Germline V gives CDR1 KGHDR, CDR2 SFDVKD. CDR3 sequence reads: CATSLQGATDTQYF. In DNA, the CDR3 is TGTGCCACCAGTCTACAGGGGGCCACAGATACGCAGTATTTT.

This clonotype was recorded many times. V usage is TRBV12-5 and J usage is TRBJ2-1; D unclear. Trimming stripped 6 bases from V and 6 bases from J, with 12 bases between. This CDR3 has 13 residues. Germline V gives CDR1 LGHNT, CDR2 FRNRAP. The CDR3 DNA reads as TGTGCTAGTGGGGCCTCCAATATCAATGAGCAGTTCTTC. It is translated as CASGASNINEQFF.

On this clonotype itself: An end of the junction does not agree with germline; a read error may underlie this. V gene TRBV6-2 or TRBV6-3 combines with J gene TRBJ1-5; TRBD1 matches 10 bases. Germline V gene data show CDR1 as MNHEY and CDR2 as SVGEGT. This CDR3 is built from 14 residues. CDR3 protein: CVSETGGVNQPQQF. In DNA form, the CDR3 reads TGTGTCAGCGAGACAGGGGGCGTCAATCAGCCCCAGCAATTT.

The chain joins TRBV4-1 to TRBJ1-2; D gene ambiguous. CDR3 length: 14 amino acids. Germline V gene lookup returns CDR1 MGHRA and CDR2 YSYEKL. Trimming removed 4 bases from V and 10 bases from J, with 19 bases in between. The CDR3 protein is CASSRVRRLGDYTF. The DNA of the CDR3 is TGCGCCAGCAGCCGGGTCAGGAGATTAGGCGACTACACCTTC.

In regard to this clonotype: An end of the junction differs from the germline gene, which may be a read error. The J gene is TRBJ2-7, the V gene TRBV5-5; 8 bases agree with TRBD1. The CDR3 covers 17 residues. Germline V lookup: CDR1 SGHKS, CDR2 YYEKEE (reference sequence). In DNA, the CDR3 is TGTGGCAGCAGTCGGACAGGGCCCCCAATTCGATCCTACGAGCAGTACTTC. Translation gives CGSSRTGPPIRSYEQYF.

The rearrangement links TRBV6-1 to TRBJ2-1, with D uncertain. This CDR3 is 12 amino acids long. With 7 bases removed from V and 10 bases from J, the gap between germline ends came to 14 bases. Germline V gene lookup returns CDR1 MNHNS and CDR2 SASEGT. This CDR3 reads CASISGTREQFF. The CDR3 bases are TGTGCCAGCATCTCAGGTACGAGGGAGCAGTTCTTC.

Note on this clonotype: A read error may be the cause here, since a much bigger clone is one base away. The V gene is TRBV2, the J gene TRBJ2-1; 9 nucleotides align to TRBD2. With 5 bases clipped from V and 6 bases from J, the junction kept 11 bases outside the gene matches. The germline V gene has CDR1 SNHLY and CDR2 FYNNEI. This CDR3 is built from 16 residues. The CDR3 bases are TGTGCCAGCAGTCCCACCGGGACTAGCTCCCTCAATGAGCAGTTCTTC. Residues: CASSPTGTSSLNEQFF.

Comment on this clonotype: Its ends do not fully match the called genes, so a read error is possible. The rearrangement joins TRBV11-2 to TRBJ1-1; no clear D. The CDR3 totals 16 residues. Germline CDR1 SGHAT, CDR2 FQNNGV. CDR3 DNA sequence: TGTGCTAGCAGCTTAGAGTCAAGCCTGACGGACACTGAAGCTTTCTTT. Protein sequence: CASSLESSLTDTEAFF.

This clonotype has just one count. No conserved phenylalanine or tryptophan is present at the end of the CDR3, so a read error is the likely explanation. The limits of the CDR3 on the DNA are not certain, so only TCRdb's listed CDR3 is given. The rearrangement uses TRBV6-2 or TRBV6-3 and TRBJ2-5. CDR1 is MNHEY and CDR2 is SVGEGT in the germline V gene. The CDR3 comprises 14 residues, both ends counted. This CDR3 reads CTSSYGRYQETQCI.

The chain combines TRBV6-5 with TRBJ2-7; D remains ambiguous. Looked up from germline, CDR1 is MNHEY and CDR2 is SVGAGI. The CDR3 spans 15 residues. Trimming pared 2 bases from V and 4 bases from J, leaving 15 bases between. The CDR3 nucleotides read TGTGCCAGCAGTTACAATCCCGGGCCCCTATACGAGCAGTACTTC. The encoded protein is CASSYNPGPLYEQYF.

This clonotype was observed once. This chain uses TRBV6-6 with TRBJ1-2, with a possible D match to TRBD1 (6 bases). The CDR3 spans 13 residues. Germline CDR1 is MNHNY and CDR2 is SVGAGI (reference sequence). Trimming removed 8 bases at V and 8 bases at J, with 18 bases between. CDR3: CASRLTGCDGYTF. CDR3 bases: TGTGCCAGCCGTTTGACAGGATGTGACGGCTACACCTTC.

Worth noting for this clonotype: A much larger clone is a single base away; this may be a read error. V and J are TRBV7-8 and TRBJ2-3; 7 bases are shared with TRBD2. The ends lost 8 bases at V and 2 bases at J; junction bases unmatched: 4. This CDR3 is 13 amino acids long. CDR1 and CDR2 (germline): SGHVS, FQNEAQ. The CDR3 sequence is CASLRGITDTQYF. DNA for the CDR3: TGTGCCAGCTTGCGGGGGATCACAGATACGCAGTATTTT.

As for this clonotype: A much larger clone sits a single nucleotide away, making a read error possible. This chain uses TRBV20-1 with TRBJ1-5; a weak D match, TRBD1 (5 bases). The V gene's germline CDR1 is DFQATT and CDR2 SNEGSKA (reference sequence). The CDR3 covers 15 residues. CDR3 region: CSTRDGARSNQPQHF. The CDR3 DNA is TGCAGTACTAGAGATGGGGCACGGAGCAATCAGCCCCAGCATTTT.

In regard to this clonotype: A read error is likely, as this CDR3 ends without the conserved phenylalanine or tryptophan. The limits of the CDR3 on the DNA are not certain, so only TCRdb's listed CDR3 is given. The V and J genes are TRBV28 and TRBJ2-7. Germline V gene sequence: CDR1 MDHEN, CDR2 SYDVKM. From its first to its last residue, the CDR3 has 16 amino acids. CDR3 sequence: CASSLWSVRRSIEHYL.

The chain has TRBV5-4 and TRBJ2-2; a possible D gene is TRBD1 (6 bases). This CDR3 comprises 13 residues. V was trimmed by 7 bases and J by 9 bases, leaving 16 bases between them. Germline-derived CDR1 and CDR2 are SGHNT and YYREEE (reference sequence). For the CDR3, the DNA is TGTGCCAGCGGAGGACAGAATACCTGGGAGCTGTTTTTT. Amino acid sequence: CASGGQNTWELFF.

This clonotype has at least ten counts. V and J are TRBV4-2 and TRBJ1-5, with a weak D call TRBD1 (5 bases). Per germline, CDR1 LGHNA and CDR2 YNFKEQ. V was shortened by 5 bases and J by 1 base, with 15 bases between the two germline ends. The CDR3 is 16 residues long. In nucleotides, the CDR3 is TGTGCCAGCAGCGCGCAGGGTAAGGGGAGCAATCAGCCCCAGCATTTT. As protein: CASSAQGKGSNQPQHF.

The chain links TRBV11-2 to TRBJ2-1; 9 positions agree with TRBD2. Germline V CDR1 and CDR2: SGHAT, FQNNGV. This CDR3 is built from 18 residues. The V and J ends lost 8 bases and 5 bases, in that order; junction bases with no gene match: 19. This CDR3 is CASRGIKGTSPPNNEQFF. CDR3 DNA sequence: TGTGCCAGCCGAGGGATTAAGGGGACTAGCCCTCCTAACAATGAGCAGTTCTTC.

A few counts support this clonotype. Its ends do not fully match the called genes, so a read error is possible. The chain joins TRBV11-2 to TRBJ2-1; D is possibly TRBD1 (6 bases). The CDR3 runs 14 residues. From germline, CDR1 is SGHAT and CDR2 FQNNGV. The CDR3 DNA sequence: TGTGCTAGCAGTTTAGAGGGGGAATACAATGAGCAGTTCTTC. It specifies CASSLEGEYNEQFF.